The text below deals with one TCR beta chain. Use of 60 Vbeta and 13 Jbeta primers characterized the PCR. Profiled with immunoSEQ multiplex PCR; TCRdb holds only in-frame clones, not every one. The sample carries approximately 280,000 clones, around 86% recorded once. The data derive from a study of cytomegalovirus exposure and HLA in healthy donors. The sequence was obtained from a middle-aged man in good health and CMV-seropositive. Sample: PBMCs.

DNA for the CDR3: TGTGCCAGCCGGGGCGGGGGATTCAATCAGCCCCAGCATTTT. It codes for CASRGGGFNQPQHF. The chain combines TRBV6-6 with TRBJ1-5; D possibly corresponds to TRBD1 (5 bases). The CDR3 totals 14 residues. Trimming removed 8 bases at V and 3 bases at J, with 14 bases between. Per germline, CDR1 MNHNY and CDR2 SVGAGI (reference sequence).